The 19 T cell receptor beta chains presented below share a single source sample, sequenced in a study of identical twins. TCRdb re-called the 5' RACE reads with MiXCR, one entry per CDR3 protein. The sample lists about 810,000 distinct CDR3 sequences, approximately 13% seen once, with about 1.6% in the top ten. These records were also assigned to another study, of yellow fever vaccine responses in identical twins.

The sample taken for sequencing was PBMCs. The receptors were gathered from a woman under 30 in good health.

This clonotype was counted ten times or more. The CDR3 coding sequence is TGCGCCAGCAGACCGACAGGGCGGGGGTACGAGCAGTACTTC. Translation gives CASRPTGRGYEQYF. V is TRBV5-1 and J is TRBJ2-7, with D possibly called TRBD1 or TRBD2 (7 bases each). With 5 bases removed from V and 4 bases from J, the gap between germline ends came to 16 bases. CDR3 length: 14 amino acids. CDR1 is SGHRS and CDR2 is YFSETQ in the germline V gene.

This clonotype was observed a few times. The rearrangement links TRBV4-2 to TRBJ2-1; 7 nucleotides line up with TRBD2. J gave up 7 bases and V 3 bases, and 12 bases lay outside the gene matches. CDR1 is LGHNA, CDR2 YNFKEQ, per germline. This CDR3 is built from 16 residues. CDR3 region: CASSHPAGEPGNEQFF. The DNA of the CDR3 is TGTGCCAGCAGCCACCCGGCGGGGGAGCCAGGAAATGAGCAGTTCTTC.

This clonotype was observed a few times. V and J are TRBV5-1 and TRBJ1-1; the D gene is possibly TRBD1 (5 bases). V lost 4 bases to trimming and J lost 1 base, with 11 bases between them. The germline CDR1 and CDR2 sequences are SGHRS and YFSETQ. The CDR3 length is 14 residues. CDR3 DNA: TGCGCCAGCAGCCCCCGAGGGGCGAACACTGAAGCTTTCTTT. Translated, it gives CASSPRGANTEAFF.

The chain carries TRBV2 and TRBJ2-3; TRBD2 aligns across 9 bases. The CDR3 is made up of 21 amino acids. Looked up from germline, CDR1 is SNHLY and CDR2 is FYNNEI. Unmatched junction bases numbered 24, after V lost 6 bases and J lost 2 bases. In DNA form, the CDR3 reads TGTGCCAGCAGCACCCAAGCGCCCCACGCGAGAGGGACTAGCTACACAGATACGCAGTATTTT. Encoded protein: CASSTQAPHARGTSYTDTQYF.

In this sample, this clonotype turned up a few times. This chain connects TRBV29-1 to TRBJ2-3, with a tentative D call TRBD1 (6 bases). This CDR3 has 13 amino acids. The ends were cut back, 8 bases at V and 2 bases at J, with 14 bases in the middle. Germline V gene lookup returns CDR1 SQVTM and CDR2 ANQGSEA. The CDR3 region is CSKTGSNTDTQYF. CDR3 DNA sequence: TGCAGCAAAACAGGGAGCAACACAGATACGCAGTATTTT.

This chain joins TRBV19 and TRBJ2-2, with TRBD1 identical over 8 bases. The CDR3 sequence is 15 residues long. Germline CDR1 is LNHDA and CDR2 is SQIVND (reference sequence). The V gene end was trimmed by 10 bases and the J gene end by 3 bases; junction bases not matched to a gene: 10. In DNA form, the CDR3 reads TGTGCCATTAAGGCGCAGGGGGCTGACACCGGGGAGCTGTTTTTT. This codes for CAIKAQGADTGELFF.

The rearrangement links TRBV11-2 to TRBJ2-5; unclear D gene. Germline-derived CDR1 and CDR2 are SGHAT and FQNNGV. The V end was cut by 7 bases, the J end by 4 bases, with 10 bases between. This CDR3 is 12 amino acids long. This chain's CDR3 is CASNPGRETQYF. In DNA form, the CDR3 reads TGTGCCAGCAACCCAGGTCGAGAGACCCAGTACTTC.

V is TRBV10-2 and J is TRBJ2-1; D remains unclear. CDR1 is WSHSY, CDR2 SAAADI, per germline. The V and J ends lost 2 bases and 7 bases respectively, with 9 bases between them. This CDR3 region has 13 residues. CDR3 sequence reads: CASSEAQGNEQFF. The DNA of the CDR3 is TGCGCCAGCAGTGAGGCCCAAGGGAATGAGCAGTTCTTC.

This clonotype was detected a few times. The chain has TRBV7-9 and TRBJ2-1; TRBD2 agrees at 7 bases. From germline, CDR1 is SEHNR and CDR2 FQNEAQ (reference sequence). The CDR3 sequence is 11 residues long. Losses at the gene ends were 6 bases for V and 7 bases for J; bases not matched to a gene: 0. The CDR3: CASRRENEQFF. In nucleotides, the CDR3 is TGTGCCAGCAGGCGGGAGAATGAGCAGTTCTTC.

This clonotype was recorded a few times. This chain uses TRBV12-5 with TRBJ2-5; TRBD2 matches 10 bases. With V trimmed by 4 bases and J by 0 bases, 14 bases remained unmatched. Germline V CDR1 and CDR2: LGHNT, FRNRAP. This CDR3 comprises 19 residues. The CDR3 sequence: CASGYPRTWTSGDQETQYF. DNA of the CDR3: TGTGCTAGTGGTTACCCACGGACGTGGACTAGCGGAGACCAAGAGACCCAGTACTTC.

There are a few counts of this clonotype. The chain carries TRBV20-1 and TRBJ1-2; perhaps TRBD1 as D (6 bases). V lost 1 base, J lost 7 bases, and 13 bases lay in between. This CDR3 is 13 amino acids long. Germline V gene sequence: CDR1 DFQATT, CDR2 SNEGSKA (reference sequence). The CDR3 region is CSARAQGIRGYTF. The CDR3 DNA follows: TGCAGTGCTAGAGCTCAGGGGATTCGTGGCTACACCTTC.

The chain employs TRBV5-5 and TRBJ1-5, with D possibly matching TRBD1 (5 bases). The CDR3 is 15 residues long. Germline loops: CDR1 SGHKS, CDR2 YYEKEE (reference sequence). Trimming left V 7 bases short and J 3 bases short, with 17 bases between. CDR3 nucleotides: TGTGCCAGCTCCCCACGGACACTTGACAATCAGCCCCAGCATTTT. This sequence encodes CASSPRTLDNQPQHF.

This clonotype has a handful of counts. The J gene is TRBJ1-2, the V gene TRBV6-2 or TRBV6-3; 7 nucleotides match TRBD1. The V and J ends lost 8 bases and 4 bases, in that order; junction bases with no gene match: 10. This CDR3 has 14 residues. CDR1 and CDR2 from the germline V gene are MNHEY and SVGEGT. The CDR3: CASGSGTESYGYTF. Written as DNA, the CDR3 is TGTGCCAGCGGGTCTGGGACAGAGAGCTATGGCTACACCTTC.

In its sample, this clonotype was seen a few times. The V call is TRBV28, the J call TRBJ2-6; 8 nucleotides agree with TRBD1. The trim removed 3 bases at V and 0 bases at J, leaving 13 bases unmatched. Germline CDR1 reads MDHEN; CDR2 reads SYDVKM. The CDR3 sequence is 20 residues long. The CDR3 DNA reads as TGTGCCAGCAGTTTCTTCTGGACAGGGAGTCTTCACTCTGGGGCCAACGTCCTGACTTTC. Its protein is CASSFFWTGSLHSGANVLTF.

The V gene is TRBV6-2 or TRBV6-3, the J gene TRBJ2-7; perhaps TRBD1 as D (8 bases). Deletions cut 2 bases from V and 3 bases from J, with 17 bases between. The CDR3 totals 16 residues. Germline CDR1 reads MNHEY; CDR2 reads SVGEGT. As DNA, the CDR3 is TGTGCCAGCAGTTACGGGAGGGCAGGGGGCTACTACGAGCAGTACGTC. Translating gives CASSYGRAGGYYEQYV.

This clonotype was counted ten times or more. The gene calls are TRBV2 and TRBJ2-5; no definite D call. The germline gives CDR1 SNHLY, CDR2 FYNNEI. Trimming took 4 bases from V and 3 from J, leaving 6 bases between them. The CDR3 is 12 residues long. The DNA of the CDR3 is TGTGCCAGCAGTGGGACGAAAGAGACCCAGTACTTC. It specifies CASSGTKETQYF. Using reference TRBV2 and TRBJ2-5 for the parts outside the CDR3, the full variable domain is EPEVTQTPSHQVTQMGQEVILRCVPISNHLYFYWYRQILGQKVEFLVSFYNNEISEKSEIFDDQFSVERPDGSNFTLKIRSTKLEDSAMYFCASSGTKETQYFGPGTRLLVL.

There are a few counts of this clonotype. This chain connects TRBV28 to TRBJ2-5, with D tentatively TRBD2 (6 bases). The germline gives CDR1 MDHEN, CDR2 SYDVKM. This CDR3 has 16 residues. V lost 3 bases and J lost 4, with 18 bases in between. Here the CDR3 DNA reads TGTGCCAGCAGTTTGCCGCCCCTCGGGGGTGGAGAGACCCAGTACTTC. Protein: CASSLPPLGGGETQYF. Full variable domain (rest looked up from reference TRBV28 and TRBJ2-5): DVKVTQSSRYLVKRTGEKVFLECVQDMDHENMFWYRQDPGLGLRLIYFSYDVKMKEKGDIPEGYSVSREKKERFSLILESASTNQTSMYLCASSLPPLGGGETQYFGPGTRLLVL.

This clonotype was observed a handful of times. The CDR3 is CAISNGTGRNGYTF. The CDR3 DNA reads TGTGCCATCAGTAACGGGACAGGGAGGAATGGCTACACCTTC. V gene TRBV10-3 combines with J gene TRBJ1-2, with TRBD1 matching 9 bases. J was trimmed by 6 bases and V by 5 bases; bases with no gene match: 7. The CDR3 spans 14 residues. Germline-derived CDR1 and CDR2 are ENHRY and SYGVKD.

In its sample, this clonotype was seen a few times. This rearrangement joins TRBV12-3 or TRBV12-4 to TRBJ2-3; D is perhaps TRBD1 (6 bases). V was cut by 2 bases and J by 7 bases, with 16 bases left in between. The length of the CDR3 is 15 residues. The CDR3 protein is CASSLSPTGRNTQYF. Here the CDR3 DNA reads TGTGCCAGCAGTTTATCCCCCACAGGGCGGAATACGCAGTATTTT.